Listed here is a single T cell receptor beta chain. The antigen is unknown. This sample was taken from a study of STAT5B mutations in CD4+ large granular lymphocyte leukemia. Looked up from germline, CDR1 is SGHNT and CDR2 is YENEEA. The CDR3 extends over 17 amino acids. V was clipped by 5 bases and J by 1 base, with 20 bases between them. Study results and caveats: Patient CD4-sorted repertoires looked more clonal than healthy CD4+ repertoires, even without putative leukemic clones.

This was a survey-level run. Some clones are missing from TCRdb's copy, which holds only in-frame ones; the method was immunoSEQ multiplex PCR. The sample consists of approximately 32,000 clones, approximately 88% of them appearing once. Sequencing input: CD4+ T cells from blood buffy coats. The V call is TRBV11-3, the J call TRBJ2-5; no reliable D call. The TCR comes from a human donor in good health. The CDR3 nucleotides read TGTGCCAGCAGCCCGATAGGCCAGTCCGCCCTCCAAGAGACCCAGTACTTC. It yields the protein CASSPIGQSALQETQYF.